This TCR beta chain was found in a study of cytomegalovirus exposure and HLA in healthy donors. Study outcomes and limitations: In a later analysis, CMV-associated beta chains were mostly HLA-associated, it appeared. Highly shared variants forming one cluster were likely a sequencing artifact. In a later analysis, at a false discovery rate of 0.05, under 20,000 TCR beta sequences were associated with HLA alleles.

In the case of this clone: Its antigen is not identified.

The PCR was carried out with 60 Vbeta primers and 13 Jbeta primers. Repertoires were generated with immunoSEQ multiplex PCR, while TCRdb's copy carries only in-frame clones and drops some. The sample has 110,000 or so clones, about 78% seen once. V dropped 4 bases and J dropped 4; count of bases not matched to a gene: 4. Germline lookup yields CDR1 MNHEY and CDR2 SVGAGI. The CDR3 covers 14 residues. The chain joins TRBV6-5 to TRBJ2-1; 7 nucleotides align to TRBD2. Sequenced sample: PBMCs. The sequence was obtained from a woman aged 30 to 39 in good health and CMV-seropositive. The CDR3 protein is CASSSGGSYNEQFF. The CDR3 DNA follows: TGTGCCAGCAGTTCGGGGGGTTCGTACAATGAGCAGTTCTTC.